One T cell receptor (beta chain) is described in this entry. The data are from a study of OX40 agonist ivuxolimab in advanced cancers. This table comes from immunoSEQ multiplex PCR, and its TCRdb copy is limited to in-frame clones, with some not included. The table lists about 28,000 clones, approximately 84% of them singletons. This clonotype was sampled from an adult with an advanced solid tumor such as melanoma, head and neck, liver or kidney cancer. The sample here was CD4+ or CD8+ T cells sorted from blood, taken in a trial of the OX40 agonist ivuxolimab.

DNA of the CDR3: TGTGCCAGCAGCGTAGGTTTAGCGTTTAGCACAGATACGCAGTATTTT. This codes for CASSVGLAFSTDTQYF. The rearrangement links TRBV9 to TRBJ2-3; D might be TRBD2 (5 bases). CDR3 length equals 16 residues. V gave up 0 bases and J gave up 0 bases, with 11 bases separating them. Germline values: CDR1 SGDLS, CDR2 YYNGEE.